This TCR beta chain is drawn from a study of T cell changes during pregnancy in multiple sclerosis. V gave up 4 bases and J gave up 6 bases, with 13 bases separating them. The CDR3 covers 14 residues. Per germline, CDR1 MNHEY and CDR2 SMNVEV (reference sequence). Assay: immunoSEQ multiplex PCR; the TCRdb copy retains only in-frame clones and omits some. Among 70,000 to 100,000 clones listed, more than 85% were seen once. This sequence joins TRBV27 and TRBJ1-5; D possibly corresponds to TRBD1 (6 bases). This specimen was peripheral blood, taken in the first trimester of pregnancy. The TCR originated in a female donor with multiple sclerosis, enrolled in a pregnancy study. The CDR3 sequence: CASSSRGGGQPQHF. The CDR3 coding sequence is TGTGCCAGCAGTTCCAGGGGCGGGGGTCAGCCCCAGCATTTT.